This T cell receptor (beta chain) was retrieved from a study of cytomegalovirus exposure and HLA in healthy donors. Study context: Among 150 million to 200 million T cells, an earlier analysis found around 100 million unique TCR beta sequences.

Regarding the study as a whole: Apart from CMV serostatus, no immune exposure information was available. It was assumed in the presence/absence analyses that sequencing depth was roughly uniform across donors.

In the PCR, 60 Vbeta and 13 Jbeta primers were used. Using immunoSEQ multiplex PCR, the repertoire was profiled, and TCRdb retains in-frame clones only, with some absent. The sample yields under 85,000 clones, approximately 72% seen once. Germline V gives CDR1 MNHEY, CDR2 SVGAGI. The CDR3 is 14 amino acids. V dropped 4 bases and J dropped 3 bases, with 13 bases sitting between them. As concerns this clone: Its antigen remains unknown.

The chain carries TRBV6-5 and TRBJ2-7; possible D gene TRBD1, 6 bases. Sample: PBMCs. The TCR was taken from a woman aged 30 to 39 in good health and CMV-seronegative. CDR3 bases: TGTGCCAGCAGTTCCGTACAGGGTATCTACGAGCAGTACTTC. Protein product: CASSSVQGIYEQYF.